This TCR beta chain was recorded in a study of T cell clonotyping in hematopoietic cell transplantation. Assay used: immunoSEQ multiplex PCR; TCRdb lists only in-frame clones, some missing. The sample contains around 16,000 clones, around 90% of which appear only once. This clone is a singleton in its sample. Its antigen is not known. General study results and limits: Pathologically expanded recipient clonotypes increased progressively from day 30 to day 180 as diversity fell. Few recipient clonotypes overlapped donors; over 95% were de novo at given depth. No sorting was done, leaving CD4 and CD8 contributions mixed.

From germline, CDR1 is SGHTA and CDR2 FQGTGA. The V gene lost 0 bases and the J gene lost 3 bases, with 9 bases spanning the gap. CDR3 size: 15 residues. The clonotype was recovered from a man aged 45-65 years in good health. Some clones in this sample may be carry-over from other donors' samples. Sequencing used peripheral blood mononuclear cells. The chain recombines TRBV7-3 with TRBJ1-5, with D perhaps TRBD1 (5 bases). CDR3 region: CASSLTSGSNQPQHF. As DNA, the CDR3 is TGTGCCAGCAGCTTAACATCAGGGTCCAATCAGCCCCAGCATTTT. The variable domain in full, with the rest retrieved from reference TRBV7-3 and TRBJ1-5, is GAGVSQTPSNKVTEKGKYVELRCDPISGHTALYWYRQSLGQGPEFLIYFQGTGAADDSGLPNDRFFAVRPEGSVSTLKIQRTERGDSAVYLCASSLTSGSNQPQHFGDGTRLSIL.